These 17 T cell receptor beta chains came from one sample sequenced in a study of cytomegalovirus exposure and HLA in healthy donors. In the PCR, 60 Vbeta and 13 Jbeta primers were used. The repertoire was sequenced with immunoSEQ multiplex PCR; TCRdb's copy has only in-frame clones and lacks some. The table lists some 140,000 clones, about 76% of them singletons. Material: PBMCs. These receptors were obtained from a woman in her thirties or forties in good health and CMV-seronegative.

The chain recombines TRBV6-5 with TRBJ1-5; D remains unclear. CDR3 length: 13 residues. Trimming removed 8 bases at V and 5 bases at J, with 13 bases between. Germline loops: CDR1 MNHEY, CDR2 SVGAGI. The CDR3 region is CASYGGFDQPQHF. CDR3 nucleotide sequence: TGTGCCAGCTACGGAGGGTTCGATCAGCCCCAGCATTTT.

This clone showed up just once. This rearrangement joins TRBV6-5 to TRBJ1-5; D unclear. V was trimmed by 0 bases and J by 7 bases, leaving 7 bases between them. The CDR3 is 13 residues long. The germline CDR1 and CDR2 sequences are MNHEY and SVGAGI. CDR3 sequence reads: CASSYSGDQPQHF. DNA of the CDR3: TGTGCCAGCAGTTACTCAGGAGACCAGCCCCAGCATTTT.

A remark on this clone: Sequence at one end of the junction differs from germline and may be a read error. V and J are TRBV18 and TRBJ1-2; D perhaps matches TRBD1 (5 bases). Germline V gene data show CDR1 as KGHSH and CDR2 as LQKENI. The CDR3 has 13 amino acids. DNA for the CDR3: TGTGCCAGCTCTCCCGGGACGGACTACGGCTACACCTTC. This encodes CASSPGTDYGYTF.

The chain recombines TRBV5-1 with TRBJ2-7, with D tentatively TRBD1 (6 bases). The V and J ends lost 3 bases and 6 bases respectively, with 7 bases between them. The CDR3 contains 11 residues. CDR1 and CDR2 (germline): SGHRS, YFSETQ. For the CDR3, the DNA is TGCGCCAGCAGCTGGGACACCGAGCAGTACTTC. It translates to CASSWDTEQYF.

The chain recombines TRBV27 with TRBJ2-7; 7 bases fit TRBD1. The CDR3 totals 14 residues. J was trimmed by 2 bases and V by 2 bases; bases with no gene match: 3. CDR1 MNHEY and CDR2 SMNVEV come from the germline V gene (reference sequence). CDR3 loop: CASSLRDRAYEQYF. The DNA of the CDR3 is TGTGCCAGCAGTTTACGGGACAGAGCCTACGAGCAGTACTTC.

The V call is TRBV25-1, the J call TRBJ2-2; weak D call: TRBD2 (6 bases). The V end lost 2 bases, the J end lost 6 bases, and 22 bases lay between the germline ends. The CDR3 covers 18 residues. CDR1 is MGHDK and CDR2 is SYGVNS in the germline V gene. In nucleotides, the CDR3 is TGTGCCAGCAGTGAAAGTGAATATGGAGGGACTCTGGCCGGGGAGCTGTTTTTT. Translation: CASSESEYGGTLAGELFF.

As DNA, the CDR3 is TGCGCCAGCAGCCAAACGGACAGTAACACTGAAGCTTTCTTT. Amino acids: CASSQTDSNTEAFF. V and J are TRBV4-1 and TRBJ1-1; tentative D call: TRBD1 (6 bases). V lost 2 bases and J 2 bases, leaving 9 bases between the germline ends. The length of the CDR3 is 14 residues. Germline CDR1 reads MGHRA; CDR2 reads YSYEKL.

The chain couples TRBV5-1 to TRBJ2-7; D might be TRBD1 (6 bases). Germline-derived CDR1 and CDR2 are SGHRS and YFSETQ. V lost 4 bases to trimming and J lost 3 bases, with 14 bases between them. CDR3 length equals 14 residues. In nucleotides, the CDR3 is TGCGCCAGCAGCGTTGACCGGGACAACTACGAGCAGTACTTC. It is translated as CASSVDRDNYEQYF.

The rearrangement uses TRBV20-1 and TRBJ1-2; D perhaps matches TRBD1 (5 bases). Germline loops: CDR1 DFQATT, CDR2 SNEGSKA (reference sequence). The CDR3 contains 10 residues. With 4 bases removed from V and 8 bases from J, the gap between germline ends came to 8 bases. The CDR3 loop reads CSAMKGGYTF. In DNA form, the CDR3 reads TGCAGTGCTATGAAGGGGGGCTACACCTTC.

The V gene is TRBV30, the J gene TRBJ2-1, with a tentative D call TRBD2 (5 bases). The germline CDR1 and CDR2 sequences are GTSNPN and SVGIG (reference sequence). This CDR3 is built from 14 residues. The ends were cut back, 2 bases at V and 5 bases at J, with 13 bases in the middle. The CDR3 DNA is TGTGCCTGGAGTAAGGACGGCGGGCACAATGAGCAGTTCTTC. Residues: CAWSKDGGHNEQFF.

The gene calls are TRBV5-1 and TRBJ2-2; TRBD2 aligns across 9 bases. The CDR3 extends over 19 amino acids. CDR1 is SGHRS, CDR2 YFSETQ, per germline. J was trimmed by 0 bases and V by 6 bases; bases with no gene match: 15. The CDR3 region has the DNA TGCGCCAGCAAACCTGGATCATTAGCGGGGGCCGCGAACACCGGGGAGCTGTTTTTT. It codes for CASKPGSLAGAANTGELFF.

V usage is TRBV7-9 and J usage is TRBJ2-5; 8 nucleotides match TRBD1. CDR3 length: 13 residues. Germline lookup yields CDR1 SEHNR and CDR2 FQNEAQ (reference sequence). The V and J ends lost 7 bases and 4 bases, in that order; junction bases with no gene match: 5. The CDR3 here is CASTSGGRETQYF. CDR3 in DNA: TGTGCCAGCACCTCAGGGGGCAGAGAGACCCAGTACTTC.

The chain recombines TRBV11-3 with TRBJ2-7; 8 bases map to TRBD1. The CDR3 consists of 17 residues. V shed 5 bases and J 2 bases; nucleotides not matched to a gene: 14. CDR1 is SGHNT and CDR2 is YENEEA in the germline V gene. Here the CDR3 reads CASSPRKGQGSTYEQYF. CDR3 DNA: TGTGCCAGCAGCCCTAGGAAAGGACAGGGCTCCACCTACGAGCAGTACTTC. The full variable domain, completed using reference TRBV11-3 and TRBJ2-7, is EAGVVQSPRYKIIEKKQPVAFWCNPISGHNTLYWYLQNLGQGPELLIRYENEEAVDDSQLPKDRFSAERLKGVDSTLKIQPAELGDSAVYLCASSPRKGQGSTYEQYFGPGTRLTVT.

V is TRBV4-2 and J is TRBJ2-7, with D unclear. Trimming left V 4 bases short and J 0 bases short, with 13 bases between. CDR3 length equals 15 residues. CDR1 and CDR2 (germline): LGHNA, YNFKEQ. For the CDR3, the DNA is TGTGCCAGCAGCCCAGACACCGCTAGCTCCTACGAGCAGTACTTC. Translated, it gives CASSPDTASSYEQYF.

The rearrangement links TRBV6-5 to TRBJ1-2, with TRBD1 identical over 9 bases. V lost 4 bases, J lost 8 bases, and 11 bases stayed unmatched. The germline gives CDR1 MNHEY, CDR2 SVGAGI. This CDR3 spans 15 amino acids. The DNA of the CDR3 is TGTGCCAGCAGTTCCCTCGGGACAGGGTTTTGGGGCTACACCTTC. It is translated as CASSSLGTGFWGYTF.

The gene calls are TRBV6-5 and TRBJ1-1; TRBD1 might be the D (5 bases). Trimming took 7 bases from V and 1 from J, leaving 13 bases between them. Germline V gene data show CDR1 as MNHEY and CDR2 as SVGAGI. This CDR3 contains 14 residues. Here the CDR3 reads CASKEGSANTEAFF. The CDR3 DNA sequence: TGTGCCAGCAAGGAGGGGTCTGCGAACACTGAAGCTTTCTTT.

This chain connects TRBV6-5 to TRBJ2-5; 8 bases fit TRBD1. The CDR3 runs to 14 residues. After removal of 4 bases from V and 4 bases from J, the junction contained 5 bases not matched to a gene. Germline assignment: CDR1 MNHEY and CDR2 SVGAGI. CDR3 sequence (DNA): TGTGCCAGCAGTTCCACAGGGGGAAGAGAGACCCAGTACTTC. It is translated as CASSSTGGRETQYF.